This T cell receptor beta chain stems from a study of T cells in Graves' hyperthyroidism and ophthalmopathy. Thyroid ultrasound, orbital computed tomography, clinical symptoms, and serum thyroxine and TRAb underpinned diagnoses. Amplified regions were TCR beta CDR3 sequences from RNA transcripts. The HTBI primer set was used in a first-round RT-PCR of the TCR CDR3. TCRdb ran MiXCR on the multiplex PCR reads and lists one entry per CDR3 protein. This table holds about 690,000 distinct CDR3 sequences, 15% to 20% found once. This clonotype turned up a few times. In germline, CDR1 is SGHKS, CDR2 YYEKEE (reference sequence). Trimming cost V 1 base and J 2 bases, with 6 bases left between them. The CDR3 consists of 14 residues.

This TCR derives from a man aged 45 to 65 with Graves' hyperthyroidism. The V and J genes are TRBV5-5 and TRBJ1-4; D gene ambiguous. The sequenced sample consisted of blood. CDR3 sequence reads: CASSLWVTNEKLFF. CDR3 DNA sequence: TGTGCCAGCAGCTTGTGGGTCACTAATGAAAAACTGTTTTTT.